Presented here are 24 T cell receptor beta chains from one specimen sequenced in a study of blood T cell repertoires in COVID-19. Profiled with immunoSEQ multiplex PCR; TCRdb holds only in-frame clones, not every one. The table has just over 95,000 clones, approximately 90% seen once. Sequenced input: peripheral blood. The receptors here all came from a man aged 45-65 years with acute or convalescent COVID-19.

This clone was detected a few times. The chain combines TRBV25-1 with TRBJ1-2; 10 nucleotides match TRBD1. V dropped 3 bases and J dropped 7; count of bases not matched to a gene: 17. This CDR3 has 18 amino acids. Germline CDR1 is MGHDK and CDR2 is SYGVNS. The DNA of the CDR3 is TGTGCCAGCAGTGACTCGGGACAGGGGCGACTAAGTGGGGTTGGCTACACCTTC. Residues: CASSDSGQGRLSGVGYTF.

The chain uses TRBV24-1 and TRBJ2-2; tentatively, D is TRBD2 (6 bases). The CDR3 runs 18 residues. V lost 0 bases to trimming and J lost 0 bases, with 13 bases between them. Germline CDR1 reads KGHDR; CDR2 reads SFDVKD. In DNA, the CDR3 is TGTGCCACCAGTGATTTGCGGGGGACTGGTACGAACACCGGGGAGCTGTTTTTT. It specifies CATSDLRGTGTNTGELFF.

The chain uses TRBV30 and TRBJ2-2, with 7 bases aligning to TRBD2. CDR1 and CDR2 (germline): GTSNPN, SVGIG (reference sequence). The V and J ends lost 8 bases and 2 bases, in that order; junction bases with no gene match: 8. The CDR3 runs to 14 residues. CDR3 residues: CATGQRDNTGELFF. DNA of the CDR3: TGTGCCACTGGTCAGCGGGATAACACCGGGGAGCTGTTTTTT.

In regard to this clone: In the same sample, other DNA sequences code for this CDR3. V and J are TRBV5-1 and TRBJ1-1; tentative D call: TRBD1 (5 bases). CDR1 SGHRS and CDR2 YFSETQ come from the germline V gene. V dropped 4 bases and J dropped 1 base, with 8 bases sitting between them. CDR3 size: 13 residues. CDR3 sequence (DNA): TGCGCCAGCAGCCTACAGGAGAACACTGAAGCTTTCTTT. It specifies CASSLQENTEAFF.

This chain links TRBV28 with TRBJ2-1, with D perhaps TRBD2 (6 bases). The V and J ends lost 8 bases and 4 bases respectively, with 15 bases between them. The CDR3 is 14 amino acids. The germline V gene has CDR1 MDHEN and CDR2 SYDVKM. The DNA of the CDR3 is TGTGCCAGCTTTTCGGGAGCCTCTTACAATGAGCAGTTCTTC. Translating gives CASFSGASYNEQFF.

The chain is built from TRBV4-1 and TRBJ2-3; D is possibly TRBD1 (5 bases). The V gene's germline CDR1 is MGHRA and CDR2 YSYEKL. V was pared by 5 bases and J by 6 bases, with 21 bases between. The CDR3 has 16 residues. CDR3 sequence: CASSLSMTERMDTQYF. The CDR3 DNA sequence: TGCGCCAGCAGCTTGTCCATGACAGAGCGTATGGATACGCAGTATTTT.

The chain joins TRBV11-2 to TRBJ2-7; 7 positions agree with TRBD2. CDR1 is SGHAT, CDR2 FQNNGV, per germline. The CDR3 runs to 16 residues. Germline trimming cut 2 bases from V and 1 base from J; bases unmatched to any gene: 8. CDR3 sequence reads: CASSLQSSGVSYEQYF. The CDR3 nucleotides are TGTGCCAGCAGCTTACAATCCAGCGGGGTATCCTACGAGCAGTACTTC.

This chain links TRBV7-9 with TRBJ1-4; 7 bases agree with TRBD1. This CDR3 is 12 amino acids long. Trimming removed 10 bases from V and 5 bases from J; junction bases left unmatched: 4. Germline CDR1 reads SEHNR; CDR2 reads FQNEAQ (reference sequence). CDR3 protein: CATGQVNEKLFF. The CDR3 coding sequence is TGTGCCACTGGACAGGTGAATGAAAAACTGTTTTTT.

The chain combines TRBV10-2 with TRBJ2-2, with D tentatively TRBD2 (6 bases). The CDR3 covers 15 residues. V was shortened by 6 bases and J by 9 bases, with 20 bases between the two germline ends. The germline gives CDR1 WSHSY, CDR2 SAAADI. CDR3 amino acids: CASRPRDPGGRELFF. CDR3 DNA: TGCGCCAGCAGGCCCCGGGACCCCGGAGGGAGGGAGCTGTTTTTT.

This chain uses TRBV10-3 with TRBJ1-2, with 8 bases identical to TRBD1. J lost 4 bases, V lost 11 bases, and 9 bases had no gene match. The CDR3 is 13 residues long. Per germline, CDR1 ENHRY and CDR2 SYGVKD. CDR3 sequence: CASQGAVSYGYTF. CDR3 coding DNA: TGTGCCTCCCAGGGGGCAGTCTCCTATGGCTACACCTTC.

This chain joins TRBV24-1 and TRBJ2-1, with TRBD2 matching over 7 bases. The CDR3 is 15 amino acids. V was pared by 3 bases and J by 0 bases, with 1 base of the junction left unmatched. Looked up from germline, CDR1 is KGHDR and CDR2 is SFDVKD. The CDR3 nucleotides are TGTGCCACCAGTGATGGCGGGAGCTCCTACAATGAGCAGTTCTTC. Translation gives CATSDGGSSYNEQFF.

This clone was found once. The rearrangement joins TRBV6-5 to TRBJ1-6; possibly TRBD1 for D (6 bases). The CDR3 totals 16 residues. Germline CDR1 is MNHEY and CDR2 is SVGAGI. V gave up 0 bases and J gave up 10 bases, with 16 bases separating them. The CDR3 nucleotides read TGTGCCAGCAGTTACTCCGCAGGGGCGCGTGGCTCACCCCTCCACTTT. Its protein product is CASSYSAGARGSPLHF.

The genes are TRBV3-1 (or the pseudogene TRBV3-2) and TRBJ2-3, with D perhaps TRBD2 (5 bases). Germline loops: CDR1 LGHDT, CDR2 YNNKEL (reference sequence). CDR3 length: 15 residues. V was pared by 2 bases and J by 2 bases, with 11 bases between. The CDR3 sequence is CASSQRAGLTDTQYF. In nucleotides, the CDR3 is TGTGCCAGCAGCCAACGGGCGGGCCTCACAGATACGCAGTATTTT.

The CDR3 loop is CASSPEGSGRWDTQYF. As DNA, the CDR3 is TGTGCCAGCAGCCCCGAGGGTAGCGGGAGATGGGATACGCAGTATTTT. This sequence joins TRBV11-2 and TRBJ2-3; TRBD2 agrees at 9 bases. The J segment lost 6 bases and the V segment lost 5 bases, leaving 12 bases of the junction unmatched. Per the germline V gene, CDR1 is SGHAT and CDR2 is FQNNGV. The CDR3 has 16 residues. The whole variable domain, filled in from reference TRBV11-2 and TRBJ2-3, reads EAGVAQSPRYKIIEKRQSVAFWCNPISGHATLYWYQQILGQGPKLLIQFQNNGVVDDSQLPKDRFSAERLKGVDSTLKIQPAKLEDSAVYLCASSPEGSGRWDTQYFGPGTRLTVL.

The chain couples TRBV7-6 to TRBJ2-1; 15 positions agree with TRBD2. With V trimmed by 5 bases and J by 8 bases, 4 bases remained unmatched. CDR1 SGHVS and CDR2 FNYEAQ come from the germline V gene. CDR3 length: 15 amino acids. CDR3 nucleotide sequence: TGTGCCAGCAGCCCTGGACTAGCGGGAGGGCATGAGCAGTTCTTC. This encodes CASSPGLAGGHEQFF.

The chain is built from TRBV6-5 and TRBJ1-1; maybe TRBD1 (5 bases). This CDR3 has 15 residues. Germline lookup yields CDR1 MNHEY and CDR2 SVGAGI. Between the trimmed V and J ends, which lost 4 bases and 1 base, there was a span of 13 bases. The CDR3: CASSSPGGTNTEAFF. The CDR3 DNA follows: TGTGCCAGCAGTTCCCCGGGAGGGACGAACACTGAAGCTTTCTTT.

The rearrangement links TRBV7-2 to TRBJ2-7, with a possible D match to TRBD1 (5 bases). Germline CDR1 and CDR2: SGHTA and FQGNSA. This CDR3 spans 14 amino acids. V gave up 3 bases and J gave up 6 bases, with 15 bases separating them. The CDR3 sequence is CASSLGQGIREQYF. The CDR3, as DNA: TGTGCCAGCAGCTTGGGGCAGGGCATACGCGAGCAGTACTTC.

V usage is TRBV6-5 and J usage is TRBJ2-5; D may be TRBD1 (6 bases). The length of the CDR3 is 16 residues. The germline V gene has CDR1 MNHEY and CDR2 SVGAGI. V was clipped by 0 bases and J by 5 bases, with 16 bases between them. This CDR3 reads CASSYSSQGMMETQYF. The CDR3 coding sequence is TGTGCCAGCAGTTACTCTTCCCAGGGGATGATGGAGACCCAGTACTTC.

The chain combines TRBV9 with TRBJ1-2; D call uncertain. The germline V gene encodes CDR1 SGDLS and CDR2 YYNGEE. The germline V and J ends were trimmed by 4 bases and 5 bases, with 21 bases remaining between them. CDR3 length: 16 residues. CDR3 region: CASSPRMEARGYGYTF. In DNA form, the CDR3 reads TGTGCCAGCAGCCCCCGCATGGAGGCCCGAGGATATGGCTACACCTTC.

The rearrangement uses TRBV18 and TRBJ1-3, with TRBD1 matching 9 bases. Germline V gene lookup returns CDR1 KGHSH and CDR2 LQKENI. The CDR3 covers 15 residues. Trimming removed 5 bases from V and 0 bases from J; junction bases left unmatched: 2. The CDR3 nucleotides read TGTGCCAGCTCAGGGACAGGGAGCTCTGGAAACACCATATATTTT. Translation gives CASSGTGSSGNTIYF. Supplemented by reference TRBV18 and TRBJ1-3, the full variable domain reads NAGVMQNPRHLVRRRGQEARLRCSPMKGHSHVYWYRQLPEEGLKFMVYLQKENIIDESGMPKERFSAEFPKEGPSILRIQQVVRGDSAAYFCASSGTGSSGNTIYFGEGSWLTVV.

CDR3 bases: TGTGCCAGTAGTAGGTCTAGCGGGAGGACCTACGAGCAGTACTTC. This gives the protein CASSRSSGRTYEQYF. V usage is TRBV19 and J usage is TRBJ2-7; 11 bases line up with TRBD2. This CDR3 has 15 amino acids. V lost 4 bases to trimming and J lost 2 bases; unmatched junction nucleotides: 4. Germline V gene lookup returns CDR1 LNHDA and CDR2 SQIVND (reference sequence).

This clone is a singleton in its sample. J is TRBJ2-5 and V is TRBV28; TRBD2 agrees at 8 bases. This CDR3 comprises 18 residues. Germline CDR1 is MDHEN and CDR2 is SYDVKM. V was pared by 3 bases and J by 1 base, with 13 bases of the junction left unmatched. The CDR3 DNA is TGTGCCAGCAGTTTCCACTTCGGGAGGGAGGGCGCCCAAGAGACCCAGTACTTC. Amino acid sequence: CASSFHFGREGAQETQYF.

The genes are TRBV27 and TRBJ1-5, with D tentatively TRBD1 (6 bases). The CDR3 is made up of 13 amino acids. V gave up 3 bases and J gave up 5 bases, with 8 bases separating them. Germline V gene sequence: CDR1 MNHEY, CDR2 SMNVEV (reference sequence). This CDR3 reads CASSFRGDQPQHF. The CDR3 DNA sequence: TGTGCCAGCAGTTTCAGGGGCGATCAGCCCCAGCATTTT.

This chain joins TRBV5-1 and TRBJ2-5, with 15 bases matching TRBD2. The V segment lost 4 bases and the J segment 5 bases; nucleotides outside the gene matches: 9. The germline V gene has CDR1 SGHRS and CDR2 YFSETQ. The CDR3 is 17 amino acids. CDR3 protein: CASSGGLAGGRGETQYF. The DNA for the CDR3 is TGCGCCAGCAGCGGTGGACTAGCGGGAGGGCGGGGCGAGACCCAGTACTTC.